One sample yielded the 25 T cell receptor beta chains listed below, sequenced in a study of metastatic and nonmetastatic thyroid tumors. TCRdb ran MiXCR on the PCR reads. The sample shows some 14,000 clones, about 32% of them seen only once. The entire patient cohort was treatment-naive prior to thyroid surgery. Sequencing used tumor tissue. The receptor set was obtained from a male donor with papillary thyroid cancer or a benign thyroid nodule (not recorded which). Some clones in this sample may be carry-over from other donors' samples.

On this clone itself: One junction end does not reproduce the germline sequence, and a read error may be involved. The chain recombines TRBV9 with TRBJ1-6, with TRBD1 as a possible D gene (5 bases). The CDR3 loop spans 15 amino acids. The germline CDR1 and CDR2 sequences are SGDLS and YYNGEE. The CDR3 here is CASRWIERGNSPLHF. CDR3 in DNA: TGTGCCAGCAGATGGATAGAAAGGGGTAATTCACCACTCCACTTT.

The sample holds a few counts of this clone. A much larger clone is a single base away; this may be a read error. The chain has TRBV3-1 and TRBJ2-7; no firm D call. Germline CDR1 and CDR2: LGHDT and YNNKEL (reference sequence). V was trimmed by 7 bases and J by 5 bases, leaving 15 bases between them. This CDR3 comprises 13 residues. The DNA of the CDR3 is TGTGCCAGCATCCGCACATCTCGGGACGAGCAGTACTTC. It yields the protein CASIRTSRDEQYF.

This clone has just one count. V is TRBV4-2 and J is TRBJ2-1, with 9 bases aligning to TRBD1. From germline, CDR1 is LGHNA and CDR2 YNFKEQ. This CDR3 spans 17 amino acids. With V trimmed by 4 bases and J by 8 bases, 15 bases remained unmatched. The DNA of the CDR3 is TGTGCCAGCAGCCTCCCAACTAAAAACAGGGGGCTCGATGAGCAGTTCTTC. Encoded protein: CASSLPTKNRGLDEQFF.

This clone showed up many times. This sequence may be a read error, since a much larger clone differs from it by one base. The gene calls are TRBV20-1 and TRBJ2-7, with D unclear. In germline, CDR1 is DFQATT, CDR2 SNEGSKA (reference sequence). The CDR3 contains 9 residues. The CDR3 is CIRFGEQYF. In DNA form, the CDR3 reads TGCATCCGTTTTGGGGAGCAGTACTTC.

This clone was picked up many times. DNA of the CDR3: TGTGCCAGCAGCCCCGGGGGGTCCTCTGGGGCCAACGTCCTGACTTTC. Amino acid sequence: CASSPGGSSGANVLTF. J is TRBJ2-6 and V is TRBV11-2, with TRBD2 identical over 7 bases. Germline trimming cut 5 bases from V and 0 bases from J; bases unmatched to any gene: 4. Germline V CDR1 and CDR2: SGHAT, FQNNGV. This CDR3 is 16 amino acids long.

The chain has TRBV20-1 and TRBJ2-1; D gene uncertain. Per the germline V gene, CDR1 is DFQATT and CDR2 is SNEGSKA (reference sequence). The CDR3 totals 14 residues. The V end lost 3 bases, the J end lost 2 bases, and 11 bases lay between the germline ends. The CDR3 is CSARGTLTYNEQFF. CDR3 DNA: TGCAGTGCTAGGGGTACCCTAACCTACAATGAGCAGTTCTTC.

This clone is medium-sized by share. The rearrangement links TRBV7-9 to TRBJ2-2; D call uncertain. The CDR3 spans 14 residues. Deletions cut 0 bases from V and 3 bases from J, with 5 bases between. Germline CDR1 is SEHNR and CDR2 is FQNEAQ (reference sequence). The CDR3 DNA is TGTGCCAGCAGCTTAGCGAAGGACACCGGGGAGCTGTTTTTT. Translation gives CASSLAKDTGELFF.

The chain uses TRBV5-6 and TRBJ2-7; D is unclear. The CDR3 contains 13 residues. The germline V gene encodes CDR1 SGHDT and CDR2 YYEEEE. V was trimmed by 4 bases and J by 2 bases, leaving 10 bases between them. CDR3: CASSTGPTYEQYF. CDR3 DNA: TGTGCCAGCAGCACCGGACCCACCTACGAGCAGTACTTC.

As for this clone: An end of the junction differs from the germline gene, which may be a read error. V is TRBV7-9 and J is TRBJ2-7; 8 positions agree with TRBD1. Germline CDR1 reads SEHNR; CDR2 reads FQNEAQ (reference sequence). CDR3 length: 15 residues. The CDR3 loop reads CAISLAVGTGDEEYF. CDR3 DNA: TGTGCCATCAGCTTGGCCGTGGGGACAGGCGACGAGGAGTACTTC.

This clone was observed at least ten times. The conserved phenylalanine or tryptophan is not found at the CDR3 terminus, so this likely reflects a read error. The DNA is left out, because the CDR3 cannot be placed on it with certainty; the CDR3 is given as TCRdb lists it. This sequence joins TRBV5-4 and TRBJ2-7; the table's D call, TRBD2, has no DNA check behind it. In germline, CDR1 is SGHNT, CDR2 YYREEE (reference sequence). The CDR3 sequence runs 15 residues, both termini included. The CDR3 sequence: CASSPARSSDEPYDL.

This clone was recorded many times. The CDR3 region has the DNA TGTGCCTGGAACAAACGGGGAGGGGTTGCAGATACGCAGTATTTT. Translating gives CAWNKRGGVADTQYF. The chain links TRBV30 to TRBJ2-3, with 7 bases that match TRBD2. CDR1 is GTSNPN, CDR2 SVGIG, per germline (reference sequence). The junction had 11 bases not matched to a gene; V was cut back by 4 bases and J by 4 bases. The length of the CDR3 is 15 residues.

With regard to this clone: The missing conserved phenylalanine or tryptophan at the end of this CDR3 makes a read error likely. The DNA is left out, because the CDR3 cannot be placed on it with certainty; the CDR3 is given as TCRdb lists it. The chain recombines TRBV21-1 with TRBJ2-3; the D call TRBD2 from the table was never checked on the DNA. TRBV21-1 is marked as a pseudogene. The CDR3 region is 18 residues in length, termini included. CDR3 loop: CASRTPASGGTSTDTQYL.

This chain links TRBV30 with TRBJ2-7; D gene uncertain. CDR3 length: 12 amino acids. The V end lost 2 bases, the J end lost 7 bases, and 12 bases lay between the germline ends. Germline V lookup: CDR1 GTSNPN, CDR2 SVGIG (reference sequence). The CDR3 region is CAWSPGLREQYF. CDR3 nucleotide sequence: TGTGCCTGGAGTCCGGGCCTTCGGGAGCAGTACTTC.

The sample holds many counts of this clone. The CDR3 nucleotides are TGTGCCAGCAGCCAAGAGGGAATTATGAACACCGGGGAGCTGTTTTTT. This codes for CASSQEGIMNTGELFF. V usage is TRBV14 and J usage is TRBJ2-2; the D is unclear. V was clipped by 0 bases and J by 1 base, with 9 bases between them. This CDR3 is built from 16 residues. Germline V gene lookup returns CDR1 SGHDN and CDR2 FVKESK.

Of note for this clone: One end of the junction is discordant with germline, which a read error may explain. The rearrangement uses TRBV7-8 and TRBJ2-7; no clear D. This CDR3 region has 12 residues. CDR1 and CDR2 from the germline V gene are SGHVS and FQNEAQ. CDR3 nucleotides: TGTGCGAGCAGCCCCCGACCCTACGTGCAGTACTTC. Protein product: CASSPRPYVQYF.

The chain links TRBV4-1 to TRBJ1-1; D is uncertain. The CDR3 has 14 residues. The V and J ends lost 4 bases and 4 bases respectively, with 13 bases between them. CDR1 and CDR2 from the germline V gene are MGHRA and YSYEKL. The CDR3 DNA follows: TGCGCCAGCAGCCCCCCGCGTATGACCACTGAAGCTTTCTTT. The encoded protein is CASSPPRMTTEAFF.

This chain uses TRBV20-1 with TRBJ2-5; D may be TRBD1 (5 bases). This CDR3 has 12 residues. V was clipped by 2 bases and J by 2 bases, with 6 bases between them. Germline V gene sequence: CDR1 DFQATT, CDR2 SNEGSKA (reference sequence). As DNA, the CDR3 is TGCAGTGCTAGACAGGGACAAGAGACCCAGTACTTC. This codes for CSARQGQETQYF.

In this sample, this clone turned up many times. The rearrangement uses TRBV27 and TRBJ1-1; 7 positions match TRBD1. Losses at the gene ends were 4 bases for V and 1 base for J; bases not matched to a gene: 6. This CDR3 is 15 amino acids long. Germline CDR1 and CDR2: MNHEY and SMNVEV (reference sequence). The CDR3 region has the DNA TGTGCCAGCAGTTCTTGGACAGGCCCGAACACTGAAGCTTTCTTT. As protein: CASSSWTGPNTEAFF.

The chain joins TRBV20-1 to TRBJ2-7; 7 nucleotides agree with TRBD2. Trimming at V came to 2 bases and at J to 0 bases, leaving 4 bases not matched to a gene. The CDR3 consists of 14 residues. Per the germline V gene, CDR1 is DFQATT and CDR2 is SNEGSKA (reference sequence). The CDR3 nucleotides are TGCAGTGCTAGACGGGGGGATTCCTCCTACGAGCAGTACTTC. Protein sequence: CSARRGDSSYEQYF.

This clone was seen ten or more times. V and J are TRBV5-1 and TRBJ2-2, with 7 bases lining up with TRBD1. The J segment lost 6 bases and the V segment lost 5 bases, leaving 4 bases of the junction unmatched. Per the germline V gene, CDR1 is SGHRS and CDR2 is YFSETQ. The CDR3 totals 13 residues. The chain's CDR3 is CASRGTDSGELFF. The CDR3 DNA sequence: TGCGCCAGCAGGGGGACAGACTCCGGGGAGCTGTTTTTT.

The chain uses TRBV5-1 and TRBJ2-1; a possible D gene is TRBD2 (7 bases). Germline V gives CDR1 SGHRS, CDR2 YFSETQ. This CDR3 comprises 16 residues. Trimming took off 7 bases at V and 0 bases at J, with 17 bases between the two ends. In nucleotides, the CDR3 is TGCGCCAGCGAAAATAGGGGGGGATCCTCCTACAATGAGCAGTTCTTC. This translates into CASENRGGSSYNEQFF.

This clone was seen ten or more times. Here the CDR3 reads CASGRTDATDTQYF. In DNA form, the CDR3 reads TGCGCCAGTGGAAGGACGGATGCCACAGATACGCAGTATTTT. J is TRBJ2-3 and V is TRBV5-1; D remains ambiguous. Trimming took off 8 bases at V and 2 bases at J, with 15 bases between the two ends. The germline V gene encodes CDR1 SGHRS and CDR2 YFSETQ. The CDR3 is made up of 14 amino acids. The variable domain in full, with the rest retrieved from reference TRBV5-1 and TRBJ2-3, is KAGVTQTPRYLIKTRGQQVTLSCSPISGHRSVSWYQQTPGQGLQFLFEYFSETQRNKGNFPGRFSGRQFSNSRSEMNVSTLELGDSALYLCASGRTDATDTQYFGPGTRLTVL.

This clone was found a few times. The CDR3 here is CASSTSGTLNSPLHF. CDR3 DNA sequence: TGTGCCAGCAGCACCTCGGGGACTCTGAATTCACCCCTCCACTTT. This rearrangement joins TRBV6-1 to TRBJ1-6, with D possibly TRBD1 on 5 matching bases. The CDR3 length is 15 residues. The germline V gene has CDR1 MNHNS and CDR2 SASEGT. Trimming took 6 bases from V and 7 from J, leaving 16 bases between them.

The rearrangement links TRBV11-3 to TRBJ1-1; 8 nucleotides align to TRBD1. Germline CDR1 and CDR2: SGHNT and YENEEA. The CDR3 length is 14 residues. V lost 6 bases, J lost 4 bases, and 7 bases stayed unmatched. CDR3 residues: CASSVGQGSTEAFF. The CDR3 DNA is TGTGCCAGCAGTGTCGGACAGGGAAGCACTGAAGCTTTCTTT.

Note on this clone: At one end the junction does not follow the germline gene, possibly because of a read error. The rearrangement links TRBV4-2 to TRBJ1-2; TRBD1 is a possible D gene (6 bases). The CDR3 sequence is 14 residues long. Per germline, CDR1 LGHNA and CDR2 YNFKEQ. CDR3 in amino acids: CASSPEWGLYGYSF. The CDR3 bases are TGTGCCAGCAGCCCCGAATGGGGGCTCTATGGCTACTCCTTC.